A single sample gave rise to the 32 T cell receptor beta chains below, sequenced in a study of response to subunit inactivated influenza vaccine. MiXCR, run by TCRdb on the RT-PCR reads, gives a single entry per CDR3 protein. The profile shows roughly 710,000 distinct CDR3 sequences, approximately 14% of them singletons. This material consisted of PBMCs from blood, taken less than 15 days before vaccination. The receptors shown here come from a man between 50 and 59 years old who received an inactivated influenza vaccine.

This clonotype was detected only a few times. This sequence joins TRBV5-6 and TRBJ2-7; 7 positions match TRBD1. Per germline, CDR1 SGHDT and CDR2 YYEEEE. Trimming at V came to 6 bases and at J to 1 base, leaving 7 bases not matched to a gene. This CDR3 is built from 14 residues. The CDR3 sequence is CASNKRGQSYEQYF. The CDR3 DNA reads as TGTGCCAGCAACAAACGGGGACAGTCCTACGAGCAGTACTTC. The full variable domain, with the rest looked up from reference TRBV5-6 and TRBJ2-7, is DAGVTQSPTHLIKTRGQQVTLRCSPKSGHDTVSWYQQALGQGPQFIFQYYEEEERQRGNFPDRFSGHQFPNYSSELNVNALLLGDSALYLCASNKRGQSYEQYFGPGTRLTVT.

This clonotype was counted many times. The genes are TRBV11-2 and TRBJ1-1, with D uncertain. With 6 bases removed from V and 3 bases from J, the gap between germline ends came to 8 bases. The CDR3 extends over 12 amino acids. Germline V gene sequence: CDR1 SGHAT, CDR2 FQNNGV. Here the CDR3 reads CASSARYTEAFF. The CDR3 DNA sequence: TGTGCCAGCAGTGCGCGGTACACTGAAGCTTTCTTT.

This clonotype was recorded a few times. The chain uses TRBV30 and TRBJ2-7; 9 bases are a match to TRBD2. Germline CDR1 is GTSNPN and CDR2 is SVGIG (reference sequence). Trimming cost V 3 bases and J 7 bases; bases outside gene matches: 13. The CDR3 covers 15 residues. The CDR3 bases are TGTGCCTGGAGCCCCTATATAGCGGGAGAGGATGAGCAGTACTTC. Its translation: CAWSPYIAGEDEQYF.

The chain employs TRBV30 and TRBJ1-5; 10 bases align to TRBD1. The length of the CDR3 is 14 residues. Germline V gives CDR1 GTSNPN, CDR2 SVGIG (reference sequence). V was pared by 3 bases and J by 5 bases, with 4 bases of the junction left unmatched. As DNA, the CDR3 is TGTGCCTGGAGCATCGGGACAGGGGATCAGCCCCAGCATTTT. This translates into CAWSIGTGDQPQHF.

This clonotype was observed a handful of times. The J gene is TRBJ2-7, the V gene TRBV5-1; D may correspond to TRBD1 or TRBD2 (5 bases each). The CDR3 is 15 residues long. The V gene lost 2 bases and the J gene lost 0 bases, with 12 bases spanning the gap. Germline values: CDR1 SGHRS, CDR2 YFSETQ. DNA for the CDR3: TGCGCCAGCAGCTTCGGGACGGGGAGCTCCTACGAGCAGTACTTC. Amino acid sequence: CASSFGTGSSYEQYF.

This clonotype has a count of ten or more. The V and J genes are TRBV10-3 and TRBJ2-1; TRBD1 matches 9 bases. V lost 0 bases and J lost 7; bases outside the gene matches: 4. Germline V gene sequence: CDR1 ENHRY, CDR2 SYGVKD. The CDR3 sequence is 15 residues long. In DNA form, the CDR3 reads TGTGCCATCAGTGAGTCGGGACAGGGTAGTAATGAGCAGTTCTTC. As protein: CAISESGQGSNEQFF.

V is TRBV5-6 and J is TRBJ2-7; 8 bases agree with TRBD1. The CDR3 runs 15 residues. The V and J ends lost 0 bases and 7 bases, in that order; junction bases with no gene match: 9. Germline V gene sequence: CDR1 SGHDT, CDR2 YYEEEE. DNA for the CDR3: TGTGCCAGCAGCTTGGTCCGGACAGGGCGAGGTGAGCAGTACTTC. Its translation is CASSLVRTGRGEQYF.

This clonotype was seen a few times. The J gene is TRBJ1-1, the V gene TRBV12-3 or TRBV12-4; weak D call: TRBD1 (6 bases). The CDR3 runs 16 residues. The V end lost 5 bases, the J end lost 1 base, and 17 bases lay between the germline ends. The CDR3 sequence is CASSPGTLLQNTEAFF. CDR3 nucleotide sequence: TGTGCCAGCAGTCCTGGGACACTCCTGCAGAACACTGAAGCTTTCTTT.

This clonotype was recorded a few times. The chain carries TRBV5-1 and TRBJ2-7; D gene ambiguous. The V and J ends lost 5 bases and 2 bases respectively, with 17 bases between them. In germline, CDR1 is SGHRS, CDR2 YFSETQ. The CDR3 loop spans 15 amino acids. The CDR3 DNA reads TGCGCCAGCAGGACCGGGCCAGAATCAGCCTACGAGCAGTACTTC. The encoded protein is CASRTGPESAYEQYF.

This clonotype was seen only a few times. The chain combines TRBV28 with TRBJ1-2, with TRBD1 matching over 11 bases. CDR1 and CDR2 from the germline V gene are MDHEN and SYDVKM. V trimming: 2 bases; J trimming: 7 bases; junction bases outside the gene matches: 6. This CDR3 comprises 15 residues. The DNA of the CDR3 is TGTGCCAGCAGTTTAGGGGGACAGGGGGTTGGTGGCTACACCTTC. It specifies CASSLGGQGVGGYTF.

With regard to this clonotype: A read error may explain this, as a much larger clone is one base away. This chain links TRBV20-1 with TRBJ1-5; 11 bases are shared with TRBD1. This CDR3 region has 12 residues. The germline CDR1 and CDR2 sequences are DFQATT and SNEGSKA (reference sequence). The V and J ends lost 5 bases and 6 bases, in that order; junction bases with no gene match: 0. The CDR3 region is CSAGQGAQPQHF. The CDR3 DNA reads TGCAGTGCTGGACAGGGGGCTCAGCCCCAGCATTTT.

This clonotype was recorded a few times. The CDR3 DNA is TGTGCCAGCAGTGAAGCACAACTTCAGGAGTCGTCGGGCTACACCTTC. Its translation: CASSEAQLQESSGYTF. V gene TRBV6-1 combines with J gene TRBJ1-2; D call uncertain. The CDR3 consists of 16 residues. Deletions cut 0 bases from V and 8 bases from J, with 19 bases between. Germline lookup yields CDR1 MNHNS and CDR2 SASEGT.

This clonotype was seen a handful of times. CDR3 in DNA: TGTGCCATCAGGGAGACGACTGGCTACGAGCAGTACTTC. It is translated as CAIRETTGYEQYF. This chain links TRBV10-3 with TRBJ2-7; D call uncertain. The CDR3 runs to 13 residues. V was pared by 6 bases and J by 3 bases, with 12 bases between. The germline V gene encodes CDR1 ENHRY and CDR2 SYGVKD.

Ten or more counts support this clonotype. V is TRBV21-1 and J is TRBJ2-7; the D call of TRBD2 is as the table states it, not checked on the DNA. TRBV21-1 is a pseudogene locus. This CDR3 comprises 16 residues. CDR3 loop: CASSKEGTKRRYEQYF. The DNA for the CDR3 is TGTGCCAGCAGCAAAGAAGGGACTAAGAGGAGGTACGAGCAGTACTTC.

The V call is TRBV20-1, the J call TRBJ2-7; weak D call: TRBD1 (8 bases). V lost 5 bases, J lost 9 bases, and 23 bases lay in between. The CDR3 consists of 14 residues. From germline, CDR1 is DFQATT and CDR2 SNEGSKA (reference sequence). This CDR3 is CSAGKRDRPLWQYF. The CDR3 nucleotides are TGCAGTGCTGGGAAGCGGGACAGGCCCCTGTGGCAGTACTTC.

This clonotype was picked up one time. This chain connects TRBV19 to TRBJ2-5; possible D gene TRBD2, 6 bases. The germline V gene has CDR1 LNHDA and CDR2 SQIVND (reference sequence). V lost 3 bases and J 4 bases, leaving 12 bases between the germline ends. The CDR3 runs 14 residues. The CDR3 protein is CASSIMGGGETQYF. CDR3 sequence (DNA): TGTGCCAGTAGTATTATGGGGGGTGGAGAGACCCAGTACTTC. Together with reference TRBV19 and TRBJ2-5, the CDR3 gives the full variable domain: DGGITQSPKYLFRKEGQNVTLSCEQNLNHDAMYWYRQDPGQGLRLIYYSQIVNDFQKGDIAEGYSVSREKKESFPLTVTSAQKNPTAFYLCASSIMGGGETQYFGPGTRLLVL.

This clonotype was counted only a few times. The chain uses TRBV5-1 and TRBJ2-3; D unclear. This CDR3 is built from 15 residues. The germline V gene has CDR1 SGHRS and CDR2 YFSETQ. The V end was cut by 1 base, the J end by 0 bases, with 9 bases between. CDR3 DNA sequence: TGCGCCAGCAGCTTGTCTATACAGAGCACAGATACGCAGTATTTT. Its translation is CASSLSIQSTDTQYF.

In the case of this clonotype: This may come from a read error, since a much larger clone is one base off. The CDR3 reads CASSCDYEQYF. The CDR3 nucleotides read TGTGCCAGCAGTTGTGATTACGAGCAGTACTTC. The chain uses TRBV6-2 or TRBV6-3 and TRBJ2-7; D call uncertain. Trimming shortened V by 4 bases and J by 4 bases, and 5 bases separated the two germline ends. Germline CDR1 reads MNHEY; CDR2 reads SVGEGT. The CDR3 runs to 11 residues.

This clonotype has more than one count but fewer than ten. CDR3 DNA: TGCAGTGCTAGAGAGTTGCGTCTGGGGGGGACCCAGTACTTC. Its translation: CSARELRLGGTQYF. J is TRBJ2-5 and V is TRBV20-1, with D perhaps matching TRBD2 (6 bases). This CDR3 region has 14 residues. With 0 bases removed from V and 7 bases from J, the gap between germline ends came to 15 bases. CDR1 DFQATT and CDR2 SNEGSKA come from the germline V gene (reference sequence).

A few counts support this clonotype. CDR3 coding DNA: TGTGCCATCAGTGAGCTCGGGACAGAACTAGGTCTCAGTCGGGGCGAGCAGTACTTC. Protein sequence: CAISELGTELGLSRGEQYF. The chain uses TRBV10-3 and TRBJ2-7, with 7 bases matching TRBD1. The CDR3 runs 19 residues. The V segment lost 2 bases and the J segment 6 bases; nucleotides outside the gene matches: 22. The germline V gene has CDR1 ENHRY and CDR2 SYGVKD.

Ten or more counts support this clonotype. This chain uses TRBV5-1 with TRBJ2-7, with D possibly matching TRBD2 (5 bases). The CDR3 loop spans 14 amino acids. Per germline, CDR1 SGHRS and CDR2 YFSETQ. V was clipped by 2 bases and J by 2 bases, with 11 bases between them. CDR3 DNA: TGCGCCAGCAGCTTTATCAGCGGACCCTACGAGCAGTACTTC. It yields the protein CASSFISGPYEQYF.

The rearrangement uses TRBV4-2 and TRBJ2-1, with D unresolved. Germline loops: CDR1 LGHNA, CDR2 YNFKEQ. CDR3 length equals 18 residues. V dropped 0 bases and J dropped 7 bases, with 22 bases sitting between them. CDR3 region: CASSQDPPRSTTRNEQFF. The CDR3 DNA reads as TGTGCCAGCAGCCAAGATCCCCCGCGGAGCACAACCCGGAATGAGCAGTTCTTC.

The sample holds many counts of this clonotype. CDR3 protein: CSALSSSGMSTDTQYF. The CDR3, as DNA: TGCAGTGCTCTCTCCTCTAGCGGGATGAGCACAGATACGCAGTATTTT. The genes are TRBV20-1 and TRBJ2-3; 9 positions agree with TRBD2. The CDR3 is made up of 16 amino acids. Trimming took 5 bases from V and 0 from J; bases not matched to a gene: 9. Germline values: CDR1 DFQATT, CDR2 SNEGSKA (reference sequence).

The V gene is TRBV5-1, the J gene TRBJ2-2; 9 bases match TRBD1. The CDR3 is made up of 15 amino acids. Germline loops: CDR1 SGHRS, CDR2 YFSETQ. Unmatched junction bases numbered 6, after V lost 4 bases and J lost 5 bases. The DNA for the CDR3 is TGCGCCAGCAGCCTTAACAGGGGGCGGACCGGGGAGCTGTTTTTT. This gives the protein CASSLNRGRTGELFF.

This chain uses TRBV29-1 with TRBJ2-1; possibly TRBD1 for D (5 bases). The CDR3 covers 15 residues. Germline CDR1 SQVTM, CDR2 ANQGSEA. Trimming cost V 4 bases and J 1 base, with 14 bases left between them. CDR3 amino acids: CSVGLADSSYNEQFF. CDR3 nucleotide sequence: TGCAGCGTTGGGTTAGCCGACAGTTCCTACAATGAGCAGTTCTTC.

The chain has TRBV6-1 and TRBJ2-5; 12 bases map to TRBD1. The CDR3 length is 15 residues. CDR1 is MNHNS and CDR2 is SASEGT in the germline V gene. V dropped 6 bases and J dropped 4; count of bases not matched to a gene: 6. The CDR3 DNA follows: TGTGCCAGCAGCCGGGACAGGGGGCGTATAGAGACCCAGTACTTC. Translation gives CASSRDRGRIETQYF.

The chain joins TRBV15 to TRBJ2-7; TRBD1 is a possible D gene (6 bases). The CDR3 sequence is 15 residues long. Deletions cut 1 base from V and 6 bases from J, with 16 bases between. Germline assignment: CDR1 LNHNV and CDR2 YYDKDF (reference sequence). CDR3 DNA sequence: TGTGCCACCAGCAGAGGTGGGACACGGTTCGGCGAGCAGTACTTC. It specifies CATSRGGTRFGEQYF. Full variable domain (outside the CDR3, taken from reference TRBV15 and TRBJ2-7): DAMVIQNPRYQVTQFGKPVTLSCSQTLNHNVMYWYQQKSSQAPKLLFHYYDKDFNNEADTPDNFQSRRPNTSFCFLDIRSPGLGDTAMYLCATSRGGTRFGEQYFGPGTRLTVT.

A few counts support this clonotype. V gene TRBV12-3 or TRBV12-4 combines with J gene TRBJ2-2, with 7 bases lining up with TRBD2. J lost 4 bases, V lost 6 bases, and 5 bases had no gene match. The CDR3 has 14 residues. The CDR3 DNA is TGTGCCAGCAGAGTCGGGGGGACCACCGGGGAGCTGTTTTTT. This gives the protein CASRVGGTTGELFF.

This clonotype showed up many times. V gene TRBV15 combines with J gene TRBJ2-5; D perhaps matches TRBD1 (6 bases). The germline V gene has CDR1 LNHNV and CDR2 YYDKDF (reference sequence). The CDR3 covers 14 residues. V was clipped by 2 bases and J by 4 bases, with 11 bases between them. CDR3 nucleotides: TGTGCCACCAGCAGACAGGGGATAGGAGAGACCCAGTACTTC. It specifies CATSRQGIGETQYF.

This chain connects TRBV7-9 to TRBJ2-7; no reliable D call. The V end lost 1 base, the J end lost 5 bases, and 12 bases lay between the germline ends. The length of the CDR3 is 14 residues. Looked up from germline, CDR1 is SEHNR and CDR2 is FQNEAQ (reference sequence). The CDR3 DNA is TGTGCCAGCAGCTTAGTGTCTCGCAGCGACGAGCAGTACTTC. Amino acid sequence: CASSLVSRSDEQYF.

V and J are TRBV6-1 and TRBJ1-5, with D unresolved. The germline CDR1 and CDR2 sequences are MNHNS and SASEGT. This CDR3 spans 15 amino acids. With 6 bases removed from V and 6 bases from J, the gap between germline ends came to 18 bases. The CDR3: CASRRLGKGFQPQHF. The CDR3 DNA is TGTGCCAGCAGGAGACTCGGGAAGGGTTTTCAGCCCCAGCATTTT.

As regards this clonotype: The junction differs from germline at one of its ends, possibly a read error. The chain joins TRBV6-6 to TRBJ1-2, with TRBD1 as a possible D gene (5 bases). Germline-derived CDR1 and CDR2 are MNHNY and SVGAGI (reference sequence). This CDR3 is 11 amino acids long. CDR3 loop: CASSYSEGRTF. The DNA for the CDR3 is TGTGCCAGCAGTTACTCAGAGGGGAGGACTTTC.